The rows below give T cell receptor beta chains drawn from one sample of a study of cytomegalovirus exposure and HLA in healthy donors. Repertoires were generated with immunoSEQ multiplex PCR, while TCRdb's copy carries only in-frame clones and drops some. Among 150,000 or so clones listed, around 73% were seen once. Sequencing was done on a sample of PBMCs. These receptor sequences come from a woman aged 18-29 years in good health and CMV-seronegative. The CDR3 runs from the conserved cysteine through the conserved F or W. The order of the fields is CDR3 length, clone size, V gene, J gene, D gene, CDR3 DNA, CDR3 protein. A D gene is named only where the DNA matches it firmly. Clone sizes are given selectively: once, few, many, or a class where the clone is expanded.

15	-	TRBV6-1	TRBJ1-5	-	TGTGCCAGCGGGGCTCCTAGATATAGCAATCAGCCCCAGCATTTT	CASGAPRYSNQPQHF
14	few	TRBV30	TRBJ2-5	TRBD2	TGTGCCTGGGGGAGACTAGCGGGAGAACAGACCCAGTACTTC	CAWGRLAGEQTQYF
15	-	TRBV10-3	TRBJ1-6	-	TGTGCCATCAGTGAGTCTTCAGGGGTCGCTTCACCCCTCCACTTT	CAISESSGVASPLHF
19	-	TRBV11-2	TRBJ2-3	TRBD2	TGTGCCAGCAGCTTAGATCGGTTTGGGGCGGGAGGGCCAGTAGATACGCAGTATTTT	CASSLDRFGAGGPVDTQYF
17	-	TRBV7-2	TRBJ1-6	-	TGTGCCAGCAGCTTGATTTCTAACAGTATTTATAATTCACCCCTCCACTTT	CASSLISNSIYNSPLHF
15	once	TRBV7-9	TRBJ2-1	TRBD1	TGTTCCAGCAGCCCCCGGGACAGGGGGCGCTATGAGCAGTTCTTC	CSSSPRDRGRYEQFF
15	-	TRBV18	TRBJ2-3	TRBD2	TGTGCCAGCGGAGGACTAGCGGGAAGCACAGATACGCAGTATTTT	CASGGLAGSTDTQYF
14	-	TRBV2	TRBJ2-2	TRBD1	TGTGCCAGCACTAAGGGGGCATCGTCCGGGGAGCTGTTTTTT	CASTKGASSGELFF
14	-	TRBV7-2	TRBJ2-3	TRBD2	TGTGCCAGCATCCGGCGGGGGGGCACAGATACGCAGTATTTT	CASIRRGGTDTQYF
15	-	TRBV4-1	TRBJ1-2	-	TGCGCCAGCAGCCAAGGCGGGGGGCTTGTCTATGGCTACACCTTC	CASSQGGGLVYGYTF
13	-	TRBV7-8	TRBJ1-5	-	TGTGCCAGCAGCCGAGACAGAAATCAGCCCCAGCATTTT	CASSRDRNQPQHF
11	-	TRBV30	TRBJ1-1	-	TGTGCCTGGAGGACTACCACTGAAGCTTTCTTT	CAWRTTTEAFF
15	-	TRBV19	TRBJ1-5	-	TGTGCCAGTAGTATAGAGGCGGGGGGCAATCAGCCCCAGCATTTT	CASSIEAGGNQPQHF
15	-	TRBV7-2	TRBJ2-5	TRBD2	TGTGCCAGCAGCTTTCAGCGGGGTTTACAAGAGACCCAGTACTTC	CASSFQRGLQETQYF
13	few	TRBV29-1	TRBJ1-1	-	TGCAGCGTTGAGGGCAGGGCGAAGGGTGAAGCTTTCTTT	CSVEGRAKGEAFF
15	few	TRBV4-1	TRBJ1-2	TRBD1	TGCGCCAGCAGCCAAGGGACAGGAAGTAATGATGGCTACACCTTC	CASSQGTGSNDGYTF
15	-	TRBV27	TRBJ2-1	TRBD2	TGTGCCAGCAGTCTAACTAGCGGGAGTAGGTATGAGCAGTTCTTC	CASSLTSGSRYEQFF
13	-	TRBV6-1	TRBJ2-2	-	TGTGCCAGCGAGGGACAAAACACCGGGGAGCTGTTTTTT	CASEGQNTGELFF
14	few	TRBV2	TRBJ2-1	TRBD1	TGTGCCAGCCGGACAGGGGGCCCCCCCAAAGAGCAGTTCTTC	CASRTGGPPKEQFF
15	-	TRBV11-2	TRBJ2-1	-	TGTGCCAGCAGCTTAGATCGGGGGAGGAACAATGAGCAGTTCTTC	CASSLDRGRNNEQFF